This T cell receptor beta chain was observed in a study of somatic mutations in cytotoxic T cells in rheumatoid arthritis. The J segment lost 1 base and the V segment lost 10 bases, leaving 13 bases of the junction unmatched. This CDR3 is 16 amino acids long. Looked up from germline, CDR1 is LNHDA and CDR2 is SQIVND (reference sequence). Produced via immunoSEQ multiplex PCR; TCRdb's table is partial and in-frame only. The sample has about 26,000 clones, roughly 87% seen once. This clone was seen a few times. Antigen unknown. The investigators isolated CD4+ and CD8+ cells by positive magnetic bead selection and checked their purity by flow cytometry. General study findings and limits: Increasing age coincided with elevated CD8+ clonality among rheumatoid arthritis patients, though not among healthy controls.

The sample was CD8+ T cells sorted from blood. The J gene is TRBJ1-2, the V gene TRBV19; 9 nucleotides line up with TRBD1. This sequence originates from a man between 45 and 60 years old in good health. The CDR3 DNA is TGTGCCACCGTATCCACGGGACAGGGACTTAACTATGGCTACACCTTC. Amino acid sequence: CATVSTGQGLNYGYTF.